A single sample gave rise to the 15 T cell receptor beta chains below, sequenced in a study of blood T cell repertoires in COVID-19. The table came from immunoSEQ multiplex PCR; TCRdb's copy has only in-frame clones and leaves some out. The sample records approximately 310,000 clones, more than 70% being singletons. Input material: peripheral blood. The receptor source for this set is a woman aged 45 to 65 who had recovered from COVID-19.

The chain joins TRBV19 to TRBJ2-6; 7 bases fit TRBD1. The CDR3 has 16 residues. With 5 bases clipped from V and 4 bases from J, the junction kept 8 bases outside the gene matches. Germline CDR1 and CDR2: LNHDA and SQIVND (reference sequence). CDR3 DNA: TGTGCCAGTAGTCTAAGGACAGGCTCCGGGGCCAACGTCCTGACTTTC. Translated: CASSLRTGSGANVLTF.

The chain employs TRBV20-1 and TRBJ1-5; no firm D call. Germline values: CDR1 DFQATT, CDR2 SNEGSKA (reference sequence). Trimming removed 3 bases from V and 6 bases from J, with 12 bases in between. The CDR3 totals 13 residues. This CDR3 is CSASFGSGQPQHF. The CDR3 DNA is TGCAGTGCTAGTTTCGGCAGCGGTCAGCCCCAGCATTTT.

The V gene is TRBV6-5, the J gene TRBJ2-7, with TRBD1 matching over 10 bases. Losses at the gene ends were 6 bases for V and 3 bases for J; bases not matched to a gene: 5. Germline CDR1 MNHEY, CDR2 SVGAGI. CDR3 length equals 14 residues. CDR3 loop: CASSLTGGIYEQYF. The CDR3 coding sequence is TGTGCCAGCAGCCTGACAGGGGGCATCTACGAGCAGTACTTC.

V is TRBV27 and J is TRBJ2-3; TRBD2 aligns across 10 bases. There are 18 residues in the CDR3. Germline V gives CDR1 MNHEY, CDR2 SMNVEV (reference sequence). V lost 5 bases to trimming and J lost 2 bases; unmatched junction nucleotides: 13. CDR3 nucleotides: TGTGCCAGCAGTCAAACGACGCTAGCGGGAGTAGTCACAGATACGCAGTATTTT. Protein: CASSQTTLAGVVTDTQYF.

The chain is built from TRBV10-3 and TRBJ1-4; D uncertain. Trimming removed 0 bases at V and 5 bases at J, with 10 bases between. This CDR3 is built from 15 residues. Germline V gene sequence: CDR1 ENHRY, CDR2 SYGVKD. The CDR3 DNA follows: TGTGCCATCAGTGAGTCCCCCGGGGTAAATGAAAAACTGTTTTTT. This translates into CAISESPGVNEKLFF.

This chain connects TRBV7-8 to TRBJ2-1; TRBD1 aligns across 9 bases. V was clipped by 3 bases and J by 7 bases; unmatched bases: 7. Germline assignment: CDR1 SGHVS and CDR2 FQNEAQ. The CDR3 extends over 15 amino acids. The CDR3 region has the DNA TGTGCCAGCAGCTTTCGGACAGGGGTTACGAATGAGCAGTTCTTC. Encoded protein: CASSFRTGVTNEQFF.

The chain joins TRBV6-4 to TRBJ2-3; 9 bases are a match to TRBD2. J was trimmed by 1 base and V by 5 bases; bases with no gene match: 4. The CDR3 loop spans 15 amino acids. The germline CDR1 and CDR2 sequences are MRHNA and SNTAGT. The CDR3 sequence is CASSISGGGTDTQYF. The CDR3 DNA reads as TGTGCCAGCAGTATTAGCGGGGGAGGCACAGATACGCAGTATTTT.

V and J are TRBV6-5 and TRBJ2-7, with 9 positions matching TRBD1. Unmatched junction bases numbered 7, after V lost 7 bases and J lost 6 bases. Germline CDR1 reads MNHEY; CDR2 reads SVGAGI. The CDR3 is made up of 13 amino acids. In DNA, the CDR3 is TGTGCCAGCATCGGGACAGGGTACGGCGAGCAGTACTTC. Its protein is CASIGTGYGEQYF.

The V call is TRBV18, the J call TRBJ2-7; 8 bases align to TRBD1. This CDR3 region has 15 residues. The V gene end was trimmed by 6 bases and the J gene end by 0 bases; junction bases not matched to a gene: 7. Germline CDR1 and CDR2: KGHSH and LQKENI. Here the CDR3 reads CASSPDRAISYEQYF. DNA of the CDR3: TGTGCCAGCTCCCCGGACAGGGCCATCTCCTACGAGCAGTACTTC.

This clone was seen ten or more times. The same CDR3 also results from other DNA sequences found in this sample. The chain recombines TRBV6-5 with TRBJ1-1; D may be TRBD1 (6 bases). Germline values: CDR1 MNHEY, CDR2 SVGAGI. The CDR3 extends over 14 amino acids. Trimming cost V 6 bases and J 0 bases, with 11 bases left between them. The CDR3 sequence: CASRMTGMNTEAFF. The CDR3 DNA is TGTGCCAGCAGAATGACAGGCATGAACACTGAAGCTTTCTTT.

V usage is TRBV7-2 and J usage is TRBJ2-2; 10 bases match TRBD2. The J segment lost 5 bases and the V segment lost 1 base, leaving 10 bases of the junction unmatched. The CDR3 covers 18 residues. Per germline, CDR1 SGHTA and CDR2 FQGNSA. CDR3 bases: TGTGCCAGCAGCTTAGAAATTGGACTAGCGGCCAAGACCGGGGAGCTGTTTTTT. It translates to CASSLEIGLAAKTGELFF.

The rearrangement uses TRBV3-1 (or the pseudogene TRBV3-2) and TRBJ2-2; D is unclear. The CDR3 totals 13 residues. Trimming pared 2 bases from V and 1 base from J, leaving 2 bases between. Germline loops: CDR1 LGHDT, CDR2 YNNKEL (reference sequence). CDR3 in amino acids: CASSQQNTGELFF. CDR3 nucleotide sequence: TGTGCCAGCAGCCAACAGAACACCGGGGAGCTGTTTTTT.

The chain employs TRBV3-1 (or the pseudogene TRBV3-2) and TRBJ1-5, with TRBD1 as a possible D gene (5 bases). The V gene lost 0 bases and the J gene lost 4 bases, with 10 bases spanning the gap. The CDR3 loop spans 15 amino acids. Germline CDR1 is LGHDT and CDR2 is YNNKEL (reference sequence). CDR3 in amino acids: CASSQDSTGNQPQHF. CDR3 bases: TGTGCCAGCAGCCAAGATTCCACAGGAAATCAGCCCCAGCATTTT.

This clone was detected a few times. The chain uses TRBV5-1 and TRBJ2-1, with 9 nucleotides matching TRBD2. There are 16 residues in the CDR3. After removal of 3 bases from V and 7 bases from J, the junction contained 11 bases not matched to a gene. Germline CDR1 and CDR2: SGHRS and YFSETQ. CDR3 region: CASSYIAGVGRNEQFF. As DNA, the CDR3 is TGCGCCAGCAGCTACATAGCGGGAGTTGGCCGGAATGAGCAGTTCTTC. Using reference TRBV5-1 and TRBJ2-1 for the parts outside the CDR3, the full variable domain is KAGVTQTPRYLIKTRGQQVTLSCSPISGHRSVSWYQQTPGQGLQFLFEYFSETQRNKGNFPGRFSGRQFSNSRSEMNVSTLELGDSALYLCASSYIAGVGRNEQFFGPGTRLTVL.

The V gene is TRBV4-3, the J gene TRBJ2-7; 8 bases map to TRBD2. V gave up 3 bases and J gave up 4 bases; unmatched junction bases: 11. Germline V gene data show CDR1 as LGHNA and CDR2 as YSLEER. This CDR3 spans 16 amino acids. The CDR3 coding sequence is TGCGCCAGCAGCCACCAGAATACGGGACTAGGTTACGAGCAGTACTTC. It encodes CASSHQNTGLGYEQYF.